This T cell receptor beta chain was identified in a study of cytomegalovirus exposure and HLA in healthy donors. The CDR3 spans 20 residues. V was clipped by 4 bases and J by 4 bases; unmatched bases: 22. Germline CDR1 and CDR2: SGHNT and YYREEE (reference sequence). The study ran its PCR with 60 Vbeta and 13 Jbeta primers. TCRdb keeps only in-frame clones here, not all; method: immunoSEQ multiplex PCR. This sample yields about 140,000 clones, of which 76% are seen a single time; less than 2% belongs to the top ten. Regarding this clone: Its antigen is not identified.

General study findings and limits: Most of the CMV-associated TCR beta chains (in a later analysis) appeared to be HLA-restricted.

This clonotype originated in a man aged 35-49 years in good health and CMV-seronegative. Input material: PBMCs. The chain couples TRBV5-4 to TRBJ2-1; the match to TRBD2 covers 8 bases. As DNA, the CDR3 is TGTGCCAGCAGCCTGGACGGGCTCGGGGGGGCGGAAATTAGATACAATGAGCAGTTCTTC. Translation gives CASSLDGLGGAEIRYNEQFF. The full variable domain, its missing parts supplied by reference TRBV5-4 and TRBJ2-1, is ETGVTQSPTHLIKTRGQQVTLRCSSQSGHNTVSWYQQALGQGPQFIFQYYREEENGRGNFPPRFSGLQFPNYSSELNVNALELDDSALYLCASSLDGLGGAEIRYNEQFFGPGTRLTVL.